The 9 T cell receptor beta chains below all came from one sample that was sequenced in a study of blood T cell repertoires in COVID-19. Sequencing used immunoSEQ multiplex PCR; TCRdb keeps in-frame clones, though not all of them. The sample has about 330,000 clones, 89% seen once. Sequencing was carried out using peripheral blood. Receptor source: a man aged 18 to 29 who had recovered from COVID-19.

The chain recombines TRBV2 with TRBJ1-2; a possible D gene is TRBD1 (6 bases). V lost 4 bases, J lost 6 bases, and 12 bases lay in between. Germline CDR1 SNHLY, CDR2 FYNNEI. The CDR3 extends over 13 amino acids. Here the CDR3 reads CASSAGERHGYTF. In DNA, the CDR3 is TGTGCCAGCAGTGCAGGGGAACGGCATGGCTACACCTTC.

This chain joins TRBV4-2 and TRBJ2-1; TRBD2 aligns across 7 bases. Germline assignment: CDR1 LGHNA and CDR2 YNFKEQ. CDR3 size: 16 residues. V was pared by 4 bases and J by 1 base, with 7 bases of the junction left unmatched. As DNA, the CDR3 is TGTGCCAGCAGCCCCCCGGGACTACCTTCCTACAATGAGCAGTTCTTC. Encoded protein: CASSPPGLPSYNEQFF.

CDR3 protein: CASSVVGAPLQETQYF. In DNA, the CDR3 is TGTGCCAGCAGCGTAGTGGGGGCCCCGCTCCAAGAGACCCAGTACTTC. The rearrangement links TRBV9 to TRBJ2-5; D is perhaps TRBD1 (6 bases). This CDR3 spans 16 amino acids. V gave up 0 bases and J gave up 1 base, with 13 bases separating them. Germline assignment: CDR1 SGDLS and CDR2 YYNGEE.

The rearrangement uses TRBV2 and TRBJ1-3; D call uncertain. Germline V gene lookup returns CDR1 SNHLY and CDR2 FYNNEI. This CDR3 is built from 14 residues. V was cut by 5 bases and J by 0 bases, with 8 bases left in between. The CDR3 here is CASSREGSGNTIYF. In DNA form, the CDR3 reads TGTGCCAGCAGTAGGGAGGGCTCTGGAAACACCATATATTTT.

This chain joins TRBV27 and TRBJ1-1; 10 nucleotides align to TRBD1. The CDR3 runs 15 residues. V dropped 4 bases and J dropped 2; count of bases not matched to a gene: 4. Germline loops: CDR1 MNHEY, CDR2 SMNVEV (reference sequence). CDR3 in DNA: TGTGCCAGCAGTTCCGTGACAGGGGGCAACACTGAAGCTTTCTTT. Protein sequence: CASSSVTGGNTEAFF.

CDR3 DNA: TGTGCCAGTAATCCTGGGACTAGCGGGAGCGGAGGAACGCAGTATTTT. Protein: CASNPGTSGSGGTQYF. The rearrangement links TRBV19 to TRBJ2-3, with 14 positions matching TRBD2. Germline V CDR1 and CDR2: LNHDA, SQIVND (reference sequence). The CDR3 sequence is 16 residues long. V shed 7 bases, J shed 9 bases, and the junction held 12 bases outside the gene matches.

This chain links TRBV10-1 with TRBJ2-5; perhaps TRBD2 as D (6 bases). Trimming stripped 3 bases from V and 1 base from J, with 9 bases between. CDR3 length: 14 amino acids. CDR1 is WNHNN and CDR2 is SYGVQD in the germline V gene (reference sequence). The CDR3 region is CASSDGGPQETQYF. DNA of the CDR3: TGCGCCAGCAGTGACGGGGGACCCCAAGAGACCCAGTACTTC.

The chain couples TRBV5-8 to TRBJ2-2; no reliable D call. There are 12 residues in the CDR3. The ends were cut back, 2 bases at V and 7 bases at J, with 6 bases in the middle. Germline CDR1 is SGHTS and CDR2 is YDEGEE. The CDR3 sequence: CASSFAGGELFF. CDR3 sequence (DNA): TGTGCCAGCAGCTTTGCAGGCGGGGAGCTGTTTTTT. Combining the CDR3 with reference TRBV5-8 and TRBJ2-2 gives the whole variable domain EAGVTQSPTHLIKTRGQQATLRCSPISGHTSVYWYQQALGLGLQFLLWYDEGEERNRGNFPPRFSGRQFPNYSSELNVNALELEDSALYLCASSFAGGELFFGEGSRLTVL.

The genes are TRBV6-6 and TRBJ2-2, with D perhaps TRBD2 (6 bases). V lost 4 bases and J lost 7, with 13 bases in between. The V gene's germline CDR1 is MNHNY and CDR2 SVGAGI (reference sequence). The CDR3 length is 14 residues. The DNA for the CDR3 is TGTGCCAGCAGTTTTCCGGGCGGGAACGGGGAGCTGTTTTTT. Encoded protein: CASSFPGGNGELFF.